The rows below give T cell receptor beta chains drawn from one sample of a study of T-cell memory formation after mild COVID-19. TCRdb passed the 5' RACE reads through MiXCR, listing each CDR3 protein once. Of roughly 400,000 distinct CDR3 sequences in the sample, 16% were seen once. Sequencing used PBMCs or a T cell subset sorted from them (not recorded which). The receptors here all came from a young man who had mild COVID-19 (a few samples of this study predate the infection). Cell type and time point are not known. The conserved cysteine and the conserved F or W are not part of the CDR3 here.

v_call	j_call	cdr3_aa
TRBV5-1	TRBJ1-3	ASSLLDGNTIY
TRBV12-3/TRBV12-4	TRBJ1-1	ASTLASGQGNTEAF
TRBV3-1	TRBJ2-7	ASSQMQGPYEQY
TRBV5-4	TRBJ2-1	ASSLGPDNEQF
TRBV6-4	TRBJ1-5	ASSLEENQPQH
TRBV6-5	TRBJ2-7	ASRRDSSYEQY
TRBV6-2/TRBV6-3	TRBJ2-1	ASTFQAPGSYNEQF
TRBV9	TRBJ2-1	ASSVGPLRGSYNEQF
TRBV2	TRBJ1-2	ASSPTGLTYEEGYT
TRBV7-9	TRBJ2-1	ASSSTATGASYNEQF
TRBV18	TRBJ1-2	ASSVDRGLVYGYT
TRBV7-3	TRBJ2-1	ASSWDRRGPGRNEQF
TRBV20-1	TRBJ2-1	SARDPAAEQF
TRBV12-3/TRBV12-4	TRBJ2-1	ASSLADLSGGPSYNEQF
TRBV7-2	TRBJ2-5	ASSLNTGAQETQY
TRBV10-2	TRBJ1-4	ASGKSPGPNEKLF
TRBV7-2	TRBJ1-5	ASSPGQGGPQH
TRBV5-1	TRBJ1-2	ASSPLWHYNYGYT
TRBV5-1	TRBJ1-1	ASSLVSSLQGKAF
TRBV20-1	TRBJ2-7	SASKGSGSYEQY
TRBV19	TRBJ2-1	ASRRGLAGFNEQF
TRBV5-1	TRBJ2-1	ASKEGAQYNEQF